These 18 T cell receptor beta chains share one sample of origin, sequenced in a study of HIV-infected patients and healthy controls. Alpha and beta constant-region primers primed reverse transcription of about 470 ng RNA. Each of the alpha and beta chains got its own library through chain-specific third strand synthesis with indices. Each CDR3 protein gets one entry after TCRdb re-called the 5' RACE reads with MiXCR. Among more than 4,000 distinct CDR3 sequences listed, 20% to 25% were seen once. Follow-up blood was drawn about 14 weeks, roughly three months, after antiretroviral therapy began. The repertoire came from unfractionated whole blood and reflected all unsorted peripheral T cells. The sequencing here drew on blood, taken during antiretroviral therapy. These receptors came from an adult with HIV infection.

By share, this clonotype counts as large (0.1 to 1%). The chain joins TRBV18 to TRBJ2-1; the D is unclear. This CDR3 spans 12 amino acids. Trimming took off 2 bases at V and 9 bases at J, with 8 bases between the two ends. Germline-derived CDR1 and CDR2 are KGHSH and LQKENI. The CDR3, as DNA: TGTGCCAGCTCACCAGGGTTTAGTGAGCAGTTCTTC. As protein: CASSPGFSEQFF. Drawing the rest from reference TRBV18 and TRBJ2-1, the complete variable domain is NAGVMQNPRHLVRRRGQEARLRCSPMKGHSHVYWYRQLPEEGLKFMVYLQKENIIDESGMPKERFSAEFPKEGPSILRIQQVVRGDSAAYFCASSPGFSEQFFGPGTRLTVL.

This chain links TRBV5-1 with TRBJ1-1; TRBD1 matches 7 bases. Per the germline V gene, CDR1 is SGHRS and CDR2 is YFSETQ. After removal of 10 bases from V and 1 base from J, the junction contained 10 bases not matched to a gene. The CDR3 has 14 residues. CDR3 sequence: CAGSPAGGNTEAFF. The DNA of the CDR3 is TGCGCCGGATCCCCTGCAGGGGGGAACACTGAAGCTTTCTTT.

Judged by abundance, this clonotype is medium-sized. The CDR3 bases are TGTGCCAGCGGGGACAACTACAATGAGCAGTTCTTC. It encodes CASGDNYNEQFF. The chain joins TRBV2 to TRBJ2-1, with D possibly TRBD1 on 6 matching bases. Trimming stripped 8 bases from V and 3 bases from J, with 8 bases between. The CDR3 length is 12 residues. Germline V gives CDR1 SNHLY, CDR2 FYNNEI.

This clonotype was observed a few times. This chain joins TRBV6-5 and TRBJ2-1; the match to TRBD2 covers 12 bases. The CDR3 totals 16 residues. Looked up from germline, CDR1 is MNHEY and CDR2 is SVGAGI. V lost 6 bases, J lost 3 bases, and 6 bases stayed unmatched. CDR3 amino acids: CASSLAGGPLYNEQFF. CDR3 nucleotide sequence: TGTGCCAGCAGCCTAGCGGGGGGGCCCCTCTACAATGAGCAGTTCTTC.

This clonotype is categorized as large. V and J are TRBV7-9 and TRBJ2-1; D uncertain. The CDR3 totals 12 residues. V was pared by 1 base and J by 7 bases, with 5 bases between. The germline gives CDR1 SEHNR, CDR2 FQNEAQ (reference sequence). The CDR3 DNA follows: TGTGCCAGCAGCTTAGGGGTAAATGAGCAGTTCTTC. Amino acid sequence: CASSLGVNEQFF.

For this clonotype: A much larger clone lies one base from this, so it may be a read error. The rearrangement links TRBV29-1 to TRBJ2-2; D may match TRBD1 or TRBD2 (5 bases each). CDR1 is SQVTM, CDR2 ANQGSEA, per germline. The V end lost 7 bases, the J end lost 7 bases, and 16 bases lay between the germline ends. The CDR3 contains 13 residues. In DNA form, the CDR3 reads TGCAGCGCCCGACAGAGGGCGGGCGGGGAGCTGTTTTTT. As protein: CSARQRAGGELFF.

The sample holds many counts of this clonotype. The chain is built from TRBV29-1 and TRBJ1-2; no clear D. V lost 7 bases and J 4 bases, leaving 16 bases between the germline ends. Germline CDR1 reads SQVTM; CDR2 reads ANQGSEA. The CDR3 totals 13 residues. For the CDR3, the DNA is TGCAGCGCCGCTCCCTTAGGACTCTATGGCTACACCTTC. Translating it yields CSAAPLGLYGYTF. The entire variable domain, with the rest obtained from reference TRBV29-1 and TRBJ1-2, is as follows: SAVISQKPSRDICQRGTSLTIQCQVDSQVTMMFWYRQQPGQSLTLIATANQGSEATYESGFVIDKFPISRPNLTFSTLTVSNMSPEDSSIYLCSAAPLGLYGYTFGSGTRLTVV.

This clonotype is deemed medium-sized (0.01 to 0.1%). The chain carries TRBV3-1 and TRBJ2-3; 9 bases are shared with TRBD2. With 4 bases clipped from V and 0 bases from J, the junction kept 5 bases outside the gene matches. The CDR3 totals 16 residues. Per germline, CDR1 LGHDT and CDR2 YNNKEL (reference sequence). CDR3 nucleotides: TGTGCCAGCAGCCCAGCGGGGGGACTCAGCACAGATACGCAGTATTTT. Protein product: CASSPAGGLSTDTQYF.

This clonotype counts as medium-sized. The rearrangement links TRBV5-1 to TRBJ1-2; 7 nucleotides agree with TRBD1. CDR1 and CDR2 from the germline V gene are SGHRS and YFSETQ. This CDR3 region has 15 residues. Trimming took 4 bases from V and 4 from J; bases not matched to a gene: 10. CDR3: CASSPDGTAIYGYTF. The DNA of the CDR3 is TGCGCCAGCAGCCCGGACGGGACAGCAATCTATGGCTACACCTTC.

The chain links TRBV5-1 to TRBJ1-3, with no clear D. This CDR3 has 14 residues. V lost 0 bases to trimming and J lost 0 bases, with 4 bases between them. Germline CDR1 reads SGHRS; CDR2 reads YFSETQ. CDR3 residues: CASSLDFSGNTIYF. The CDR3 DNA follows: TGCGCCAGCAGCTTGGATTTCTCTGGAAACACCATATATTTT.

This clonotype was seen ten or more times. CDR3 coding DNA: TGTGCCAGTAGTACCACCGCCCGAGGGGGAAACATGAACACTGAAGCTTTCTTT. This sequence encodes CASSTTARGGNMNTEAFF. The chain recombines TRBV19 with TRBJ1-1; a possible D gene is TRBD1 (6 bases). CDR3 length equals 18 residues. The germline V gene has CDR1 LNHDA and CDR2 SQIVND (reference sequence). V lost 4 bases and J lost 0, with 21 bases in between.

This clonotype is medium-sized by share. V is TRBV9 and J is TRBJ1-1; D gene ambiguous. CDR1 and CDR2 from the germline V gene are SGDLS and YYNGEE. V was clipped by 0 bases and J by 5 bases, with 14 bases between them. The CDR3 contains 15 residues. In nucleotides, the CDR3 is TGTGCCAGCAGCGTAGAAGGGTTAGGGAGGACTGAAGCTTTCTTT. Protein: CASSVEGLGRTEAFF.

This clonotype has at least ten counts. V usage is TRBV7-6 and J usage is TRBJ2-1; tentatively, D is TRBD1 (6 bases). The CDR3 covers 14 residues. V was pared by 4 bases and J by 6 bases, with 13 bases between. In germline, CDR1 is SGHVS, CDR2 FNYEAQ. The CDR3 nucleotides read TGTGCCAGCAGCTCAGGGGAAATGAGCAATGAGCAGTTCTTC. Protein: CASSSGEMSNEQFF.

Sample share makes this clonotype large. The V call is TRBV2, the J call TRBJ2-1; 14 bases fit TRBD2. V lost 4 bases and J lost 8; bases outside the gene matches: 4. From germline, CDR1 is SNHLY and CDR2 FYNNEI. The CDR3 has 15 residues. The DNA for the CDR3 is TGTGCCAGCAGTGCCCCGGGACTAGCGGGGGATGAGCAGTTCTTC. Translation: CASSAPGLAGDEQFF. The full variable domain, completed using reference TRBV2 and TRBJ2-1, is EPEVTQTPSHQVTQMGQEVILRCVPISNHLYFYWYRQILGQKVEFLVSFYNNEISEKSEIFDDQFSVERPDGSNFTLKIRSTKLEDSAMYFCASSAPGLAGDEQFFGPGTRLTVL.

Notes on this clonotype: Being one base from a much bigger clone, this may be a read error. The chain carries TRBV20-1 and TRBJ1-6; a possible D gene is TRBD1 (5 bases). Germline CDR1 reads DFQATT; CDR2 reads SNEGSKA (reference sequence). This CDR3 region has 14 residues. CDR3 protein: CSARPGLTNSPLNF. CDR3 sequence (DNA): TGCAGTGCTAGACCGGGACTGACCAATTCACCCCTCAACTTT.

This clonotype came up many times. The gene calls are TRBV12-3 or TRBV12-4 and TRBJ2-1, with D uncertain. Trimming removed 5 bases from V and 8 bases from J, with 10 bases in between. This CDR3 is 12 amino acids long. CDR3 DNA sequence: TGTGCCAGCAGTCCCCTTGCCGATGAGCAGTTCTTC. Its protein product is CASSPLADEQFF.

This clonotype was picked up a small number of times. The CDR3, as DNA: TGTGCCAGTGGCTACTCTCGAGGGGACTATGGCTACACCTTC. Its translation is CASGYSRGDYGYTF. The genes are TRBV19 and TRBJ1-2, with D perhaps matching TRBD1 (5 bases). From germline, CDR1 is LNHDA and CDR2 SQIVND (reference sequence). V was trimmed by 8 bases and J by 3 bases, leaving 16 bases between them. This CDR3 spans 14 amino acids.

The rearrangement uses TRBV6-1 and TRBJ2-3, with 9 bases identical to TRBD2. Looked up from germline, CDR1 is MNHNS and CDR2 is SASEGT. The CDR3 contains 18 residues. Trimming cost V 4 bases and J 6 bases; bases outside gene matches: 17. CDR3 DNA sequence: TGTGCCAGCAGTGCGCAAGGACTAGCGTGGGGGCTTAAGGATACGCAGTATTTT. Amino acids: CASSAQGLAWGLKDTQYF.